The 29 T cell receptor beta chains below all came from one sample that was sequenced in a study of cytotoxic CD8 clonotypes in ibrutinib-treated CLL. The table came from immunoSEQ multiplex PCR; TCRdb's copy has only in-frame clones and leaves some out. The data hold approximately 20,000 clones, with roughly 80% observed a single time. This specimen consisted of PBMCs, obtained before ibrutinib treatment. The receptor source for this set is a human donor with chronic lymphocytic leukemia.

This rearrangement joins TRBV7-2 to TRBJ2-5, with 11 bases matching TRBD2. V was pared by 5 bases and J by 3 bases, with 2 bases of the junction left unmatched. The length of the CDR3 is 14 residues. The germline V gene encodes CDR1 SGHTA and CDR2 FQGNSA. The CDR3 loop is CASSKGLAEETQYF. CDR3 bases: TGTGCCAGCAGCAAGGGACTAGCGGAAGAGACCCAGTACTTC.

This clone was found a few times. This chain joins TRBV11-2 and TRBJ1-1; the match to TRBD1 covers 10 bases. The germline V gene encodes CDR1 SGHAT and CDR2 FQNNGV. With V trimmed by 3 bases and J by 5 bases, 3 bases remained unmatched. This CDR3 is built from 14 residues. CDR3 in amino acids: CASSLGQGFTEAFF. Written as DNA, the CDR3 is TGTGCCAGCAGCTTGGGACAGGGGTTTACTGAAGCTTTCTTT.

Here the CDR3 DNA reads TGTGCCAGCAGCTTACGTACAGGGTCAGGCTCGTATGGCTACACCTTC. Residues: CASSLRTGSGSYGYTF. This chain connects TRBV7-2 to TRBJ1-2; weak D call: TRBD1 (6 bases). The CDR3 is 16 amino acids. Germline-derived CDR1 and CDR2 are SGHTA and FQGNSA. V shed 2 bases and J shed 5 bases, with 18 bases lying between them.

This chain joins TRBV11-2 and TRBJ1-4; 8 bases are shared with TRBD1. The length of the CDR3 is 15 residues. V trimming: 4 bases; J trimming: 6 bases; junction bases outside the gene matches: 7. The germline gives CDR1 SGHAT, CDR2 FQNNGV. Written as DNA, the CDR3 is TGTGCCAGCAGCTGGGGCAGGGGGCGATATGAAAAACTGTTTTTT. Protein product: CASSWGRGRYEKLFF.

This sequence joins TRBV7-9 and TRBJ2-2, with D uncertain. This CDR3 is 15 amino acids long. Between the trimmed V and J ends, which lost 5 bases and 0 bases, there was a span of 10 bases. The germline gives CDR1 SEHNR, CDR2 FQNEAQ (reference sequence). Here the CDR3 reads CASSRRETNTGELFF. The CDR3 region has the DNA TGTGCCAGCAGCCGACGCGAAACGAACACCGGGGAGCTGTTTTTT.

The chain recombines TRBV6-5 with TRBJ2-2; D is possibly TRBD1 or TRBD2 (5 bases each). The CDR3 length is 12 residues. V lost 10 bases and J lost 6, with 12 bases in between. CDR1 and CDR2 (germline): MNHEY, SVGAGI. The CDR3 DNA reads TGTGCCACCGGGACCTTCCCCGGGGAGCTGTTTTTT. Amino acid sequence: CATGTFPGELFF.

The CDR3 nucleotides read TGTGCCAGCAGCTTCCGACCCAGCGGGGAGCAGTACTTC. Amino acid sequence: CASSFRPSGEQYF. This sequence joins TRBV7-8 and TRBJ2-7, with D possibly TRBD2 on 6 matching bases. CDR3 size: 13 residues. Deletions cut 3 bases from V and 7 bases from J, with 13 bases between. From germline, CDR1 is SGHVS and CDR2 FQNEAQ.

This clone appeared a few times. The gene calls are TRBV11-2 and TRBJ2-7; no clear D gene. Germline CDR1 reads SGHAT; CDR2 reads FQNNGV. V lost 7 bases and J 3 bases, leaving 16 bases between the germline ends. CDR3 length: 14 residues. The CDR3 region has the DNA TGTGCCAGCAAACTGAGTGCTCCGGTCTACGAGCAGTACTTC. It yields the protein CASKLSAPVYEQYF.

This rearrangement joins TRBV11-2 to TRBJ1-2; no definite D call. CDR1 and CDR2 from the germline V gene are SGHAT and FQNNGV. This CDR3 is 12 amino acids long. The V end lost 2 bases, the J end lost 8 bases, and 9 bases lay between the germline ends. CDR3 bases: TGTGCCAGCAGCTTAAGGGATTACGGCTACACCTTC. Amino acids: CASSLRDYGYTF.

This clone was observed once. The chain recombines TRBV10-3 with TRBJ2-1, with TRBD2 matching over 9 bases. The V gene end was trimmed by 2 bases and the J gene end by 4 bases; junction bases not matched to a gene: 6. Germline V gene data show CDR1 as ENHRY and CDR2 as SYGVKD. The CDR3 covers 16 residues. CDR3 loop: CAISEVAGVKYNEQFF. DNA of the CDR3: TGTGCCATCAGTGAGGTAGCGGGGGTTAAATACAATGAGCAGTTCTTC.

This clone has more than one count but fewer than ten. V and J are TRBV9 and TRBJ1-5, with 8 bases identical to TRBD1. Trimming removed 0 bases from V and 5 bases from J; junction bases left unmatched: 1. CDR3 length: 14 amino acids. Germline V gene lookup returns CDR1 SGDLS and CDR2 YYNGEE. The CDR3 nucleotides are TGTGCCAGCAGCGTAGGGACAGGGCATCAGCCCCAGCATTTT. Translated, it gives CASSVGTGHQPQHF.

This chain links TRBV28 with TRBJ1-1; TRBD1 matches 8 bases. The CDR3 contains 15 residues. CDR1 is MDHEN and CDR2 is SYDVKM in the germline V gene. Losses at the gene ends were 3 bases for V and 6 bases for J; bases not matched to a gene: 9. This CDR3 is CASSFIWTGIAEAFF. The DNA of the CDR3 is TGTGCCAGCAGTTTTATCTGGACAGGGATCGCTGAAGCTTTCTTT.

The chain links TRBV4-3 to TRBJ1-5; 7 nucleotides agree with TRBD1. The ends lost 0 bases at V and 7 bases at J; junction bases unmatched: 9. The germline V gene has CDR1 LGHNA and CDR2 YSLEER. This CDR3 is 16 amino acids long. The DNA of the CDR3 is TGCGCCAGCAGCCAAGATCAGGGGGGGGGTGGCCAGCCCCAGCATTTT. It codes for CASSQDQGGGGQPQHF.

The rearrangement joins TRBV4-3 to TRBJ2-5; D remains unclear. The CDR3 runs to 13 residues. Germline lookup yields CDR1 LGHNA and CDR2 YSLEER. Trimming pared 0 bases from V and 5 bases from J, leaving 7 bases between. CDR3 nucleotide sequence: TGCGCCAGCAGCCAAGAAGTGGGGGAGACCCAGTACTTC. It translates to CASSQEVGETQYF.

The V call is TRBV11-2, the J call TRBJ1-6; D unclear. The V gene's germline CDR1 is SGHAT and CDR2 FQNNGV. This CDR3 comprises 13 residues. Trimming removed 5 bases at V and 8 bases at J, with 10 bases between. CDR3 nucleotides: TGTGCCAGCAGCCGTCAACGGGATTCACCCCTCCACTTT. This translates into CASSRQRDSPLHF.

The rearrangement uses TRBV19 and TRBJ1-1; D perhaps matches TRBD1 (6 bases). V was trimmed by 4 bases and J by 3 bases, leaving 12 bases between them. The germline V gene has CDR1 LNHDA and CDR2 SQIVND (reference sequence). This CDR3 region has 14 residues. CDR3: CASSSVGGHTEAFF. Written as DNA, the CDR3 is TGTGCCAGTAGTAGTGTAGGGGGGCACACTGAAGCTTTCTTT. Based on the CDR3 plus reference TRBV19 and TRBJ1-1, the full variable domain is DGGITQSPKYLFRKEGQNVTLSCEQNLNHDAMYWYRQDPGQGLRLIYYSQIVNDFQKGDIAEGYSVSREKKESFPLTVTSAQKNPTAFYLCASSSVGGHTEAFFGQGTRLTVV.

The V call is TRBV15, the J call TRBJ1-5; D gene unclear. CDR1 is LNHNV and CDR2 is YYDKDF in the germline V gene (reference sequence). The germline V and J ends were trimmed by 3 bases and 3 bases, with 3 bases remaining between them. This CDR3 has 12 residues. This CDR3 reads CATSRANQPQHF. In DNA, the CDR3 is TGTGCCACCAGCAGGGCCAATCAGCCCCAGCATTTT.

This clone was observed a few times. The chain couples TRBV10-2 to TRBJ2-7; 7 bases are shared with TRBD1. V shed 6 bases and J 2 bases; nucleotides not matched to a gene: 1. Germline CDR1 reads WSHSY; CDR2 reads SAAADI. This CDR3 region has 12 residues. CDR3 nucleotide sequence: TGCGCCAGCAGACAGGGGCCCTACGAGCAGTACTTC. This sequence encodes CASRQGPYEQYF.

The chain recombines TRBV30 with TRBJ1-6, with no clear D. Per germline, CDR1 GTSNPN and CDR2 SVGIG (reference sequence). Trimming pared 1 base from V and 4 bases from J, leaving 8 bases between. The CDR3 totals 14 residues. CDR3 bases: TGTGCCTGGAGTGCCCTAGAGTATAATTCACCCCTCCACTTT. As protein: CAWSALEYNSPLHF.

CDR3 loop: CASSLRTGFYNEQFF. The CDR3 DNA follows: TGTGCCAGCAGCTTACGGACAGGGTTCTACAATGAGCAGTTCTTC. This chain uses TRBV7-9 with TRBJ2-1, with 8 bases identical to TRBD1. J lost 3 bases, V lost 2 bases, and 3 bases had no gene match. CDR3 size: 15 residues. Germline-derived CDR1 and CDR2 are SEHNR and FQNEAQ (reference sequence).

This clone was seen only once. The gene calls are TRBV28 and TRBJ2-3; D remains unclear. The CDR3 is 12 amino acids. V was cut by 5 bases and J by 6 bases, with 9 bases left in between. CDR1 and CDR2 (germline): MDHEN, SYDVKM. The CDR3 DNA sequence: TGTGCCAGCAGTCCCAGTTATGATACGCAGTATTTT. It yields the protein CASSPSYDTQYF.

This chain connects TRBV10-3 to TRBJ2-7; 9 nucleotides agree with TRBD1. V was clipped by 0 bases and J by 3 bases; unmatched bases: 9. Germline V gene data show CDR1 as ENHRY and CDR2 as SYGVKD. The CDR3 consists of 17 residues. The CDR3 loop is CAISESTLGTGNYEQYF. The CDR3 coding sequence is TGTGCCATCAGTGAGTCGACTCTGGGGACAGGGAACTACGAGCAGTACTTC.

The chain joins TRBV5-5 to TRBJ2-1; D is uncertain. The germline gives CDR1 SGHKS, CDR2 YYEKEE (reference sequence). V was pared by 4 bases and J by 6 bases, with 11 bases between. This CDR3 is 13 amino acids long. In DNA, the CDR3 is TGTGCCAGCAGCCCTGGCGACCTCAATGAGCAGTTCTTC. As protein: CASSPGDLNEQFF.

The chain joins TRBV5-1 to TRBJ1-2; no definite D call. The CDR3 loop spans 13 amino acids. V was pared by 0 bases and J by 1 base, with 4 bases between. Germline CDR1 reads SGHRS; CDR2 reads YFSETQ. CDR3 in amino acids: CASSLADNYGYTF. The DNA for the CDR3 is TGCGCCAGCAGCTTGGCAGATAACTATGGCTACACCTTC.

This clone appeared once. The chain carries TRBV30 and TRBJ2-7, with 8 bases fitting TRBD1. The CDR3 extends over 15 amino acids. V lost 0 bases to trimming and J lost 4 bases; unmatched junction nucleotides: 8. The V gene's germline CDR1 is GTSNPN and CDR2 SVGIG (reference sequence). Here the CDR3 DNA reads TGTGCCTGGAGTGTAATAGGCAGGGGGCAATACGAGCAGTACTTC. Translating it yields CAWSVIGRGQYEQYF. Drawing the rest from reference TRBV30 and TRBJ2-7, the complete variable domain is SQTIHQWPATLVQPVGSPLSLECTVEGTSNPNLYWYRQAAGRGLQLLFYSVGIGQISSEVPQNLSASRPQDRQFILSSKKLLLSDSGFYLCAWSVIGRGQYEQYFGPGTRLTVT.

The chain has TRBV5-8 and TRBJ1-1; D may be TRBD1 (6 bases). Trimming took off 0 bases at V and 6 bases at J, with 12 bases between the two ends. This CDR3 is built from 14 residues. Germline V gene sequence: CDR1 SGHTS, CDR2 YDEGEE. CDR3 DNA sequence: TGTGCCAGCAGCTTGGGTACAGGGATCCCTGAAGCTTTCTTT. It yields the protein CASSLGTGIPEAFF.

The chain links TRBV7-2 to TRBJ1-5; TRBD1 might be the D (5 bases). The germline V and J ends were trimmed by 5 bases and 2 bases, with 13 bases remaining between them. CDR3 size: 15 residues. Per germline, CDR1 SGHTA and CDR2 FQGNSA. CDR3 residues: CASSPAGGGNQPQHF. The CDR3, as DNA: TGTGCCAGCAGCCCTGCGGGGGGTGGCAATCAGCCCCAGCATTTT.

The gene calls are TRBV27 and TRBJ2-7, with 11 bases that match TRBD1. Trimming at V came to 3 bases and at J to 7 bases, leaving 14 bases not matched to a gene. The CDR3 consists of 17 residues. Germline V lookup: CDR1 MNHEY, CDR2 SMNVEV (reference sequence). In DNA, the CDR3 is TGTGCCAGCAGTTTGGGGCTCTCAGGACAGGGGGCGCATGAGCAGTACTTC. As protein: CASSLGLSGQGAHEQYF.

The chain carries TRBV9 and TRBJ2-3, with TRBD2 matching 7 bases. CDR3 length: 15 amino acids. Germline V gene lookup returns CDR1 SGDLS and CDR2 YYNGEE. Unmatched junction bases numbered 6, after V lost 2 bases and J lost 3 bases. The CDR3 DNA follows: TGTGCCAGCAGCGTCCTAGCGGTGGGGACAGATACGCAGTATTTT. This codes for CASSVLAVGTDTQYF.